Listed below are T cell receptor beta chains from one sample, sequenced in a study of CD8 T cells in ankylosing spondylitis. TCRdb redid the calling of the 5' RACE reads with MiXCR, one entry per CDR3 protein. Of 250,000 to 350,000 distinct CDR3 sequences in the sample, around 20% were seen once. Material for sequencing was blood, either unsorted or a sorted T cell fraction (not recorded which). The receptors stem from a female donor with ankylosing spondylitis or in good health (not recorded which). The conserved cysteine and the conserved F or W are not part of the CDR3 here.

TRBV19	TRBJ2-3	ASSTAGGHTDTQY
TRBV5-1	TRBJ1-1	ASSGQGNTEAF
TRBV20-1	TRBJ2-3	SAKRADTQY
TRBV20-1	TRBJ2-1	SAPLGSGSVEQF
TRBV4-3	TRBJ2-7	ASSNRDRGTEQY
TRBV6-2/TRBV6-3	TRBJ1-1	AGGRGTEAF
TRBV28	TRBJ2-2	ASRPTPNTGELF
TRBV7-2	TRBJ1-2	ASSSDSYYGYT
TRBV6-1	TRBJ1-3	ASSLGTPDGNTIY
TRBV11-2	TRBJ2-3	ASSLRGSSTDTQY
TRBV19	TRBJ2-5	ASSIAPGPLQETQY
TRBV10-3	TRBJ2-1	AISAGGHVNEQF
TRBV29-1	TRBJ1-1	SVESGGRTEAF
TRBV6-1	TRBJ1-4	ASSPGLTNEKLF
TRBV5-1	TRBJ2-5	ASSEGRHQETQY
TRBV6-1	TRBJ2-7	ASSQTRLAGVSPSSYEQY
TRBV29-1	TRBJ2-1	SVEGETTDPLEQF
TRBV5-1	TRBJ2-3	ASSLTAGESTDTQY
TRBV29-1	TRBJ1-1	SGRRGDTEAF
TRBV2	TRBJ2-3	ASMAEQGAGFTQY
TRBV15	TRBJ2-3	ATSSDPGGLDTQY
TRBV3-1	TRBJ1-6	ASSPRPSYNSPLH
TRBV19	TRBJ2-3	ASSRFAGTDTQY
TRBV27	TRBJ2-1	ASRRTGGGYNEQF
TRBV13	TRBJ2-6	ASSPPSMTGANVLT
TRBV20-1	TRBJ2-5	SALTGTEIYQETQY
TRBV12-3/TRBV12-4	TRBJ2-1	ASSLREEQF
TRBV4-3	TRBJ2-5	ASSQEGRGGSQETQY
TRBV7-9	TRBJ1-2	ASSLGGMSYT
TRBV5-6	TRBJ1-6	ASSLAGTGGNSPLH
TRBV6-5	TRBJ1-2	ASSYTIANYGYT
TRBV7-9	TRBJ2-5	ASSLERERETQY
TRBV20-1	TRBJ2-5	SARQSETQY
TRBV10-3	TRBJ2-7	AIRQDAYEQY
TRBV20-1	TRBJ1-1	SARRPGNTEAF
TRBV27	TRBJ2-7	ASSGRDSPYEQY
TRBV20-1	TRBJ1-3	SARGLDSPSGNTIY
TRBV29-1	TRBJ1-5	SVGEAQPQH
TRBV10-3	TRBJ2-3	AIRRGDTDTQY
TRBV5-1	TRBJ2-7	ASSLVDKSGTPQEYEQY
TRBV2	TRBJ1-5	ASSEGWFGAQH
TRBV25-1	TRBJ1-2	ASSQDGNYGYT